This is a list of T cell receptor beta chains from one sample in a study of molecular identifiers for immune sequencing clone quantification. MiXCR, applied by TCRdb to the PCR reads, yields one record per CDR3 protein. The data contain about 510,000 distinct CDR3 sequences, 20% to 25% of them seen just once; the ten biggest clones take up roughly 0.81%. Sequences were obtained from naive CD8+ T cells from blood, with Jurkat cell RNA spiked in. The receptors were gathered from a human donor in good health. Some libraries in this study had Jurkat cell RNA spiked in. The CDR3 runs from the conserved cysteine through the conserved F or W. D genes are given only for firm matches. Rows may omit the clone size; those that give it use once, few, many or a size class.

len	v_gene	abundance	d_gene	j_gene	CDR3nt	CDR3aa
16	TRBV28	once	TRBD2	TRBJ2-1	TGTGCCAGCAGTTTAAGCCTAGCGGGAAACTACAATGAGCAGTTCTTC	CASSLSLAGNYNEQFF
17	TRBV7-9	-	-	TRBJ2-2	TGTGCCAGCAGCCGTCTGGGGGGGGACAGAGTTACCGGGGAGCTGTTTTTT	CASSRLGGDRVTGELFF
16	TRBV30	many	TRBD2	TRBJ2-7	TGTGCCTGGAGTGCCCCACGGACTAGCGCCTCCTACGAGCAGTACTTC	CAWSAPRTSASYEQYF
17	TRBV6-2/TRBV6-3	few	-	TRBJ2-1	TGTGCCAGCAACACACCCCCCCCGGGGGCAGGGATCCATGAGCAGTTCTTC	CASNTPPPGAGIHEQFF
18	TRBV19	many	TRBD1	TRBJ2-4	TGTGCCAGTAGTGGCAGGACAGGAGAGAGACGCCATGAAAACATTCAGTACTTC	CASSGRTGERRHENIQYF
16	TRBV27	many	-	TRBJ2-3	TGTGCCAGCAGCCGCGGACTAATCACTAGCACAGATACGCAGTATTTT	CASSRGLITSTDTQYF
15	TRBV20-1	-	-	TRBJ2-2	TGCAGTGCTGAGCCGTCGACTAGATACACCGGGGAGCTGTTTTTT	CSAEPSTRYTGELFF
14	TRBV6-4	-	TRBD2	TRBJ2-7	TGTGCCATCGACGTCGGGGGGTTCATATACGAGCAGTACTTC	CAIDVGGFIYEQYF
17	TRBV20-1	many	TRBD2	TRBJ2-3	TGCAGTGCTAGAGATTTGGACAGACTAGCGGAGACAGATACGCAGTATTTT	CSARDLDRLAETDTQYF
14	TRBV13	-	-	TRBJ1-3	TGTGCCACCATACCTGGGGGATCTGGAAACACCATATATTTT	CATIPGGSGNTIYF
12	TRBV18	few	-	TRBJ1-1	TGTGCCAGCTCACCACCTCACACTGAAGCTTTCTTT	CASSPPHTEAFF
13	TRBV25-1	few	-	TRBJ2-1	TGTGCCAGCAGTGAACGACTCTACAATGAGCAGTTCTTC	CASSERLYNEQFF
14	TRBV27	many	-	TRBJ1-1	TGTGCCAGCAGTTTCAACCCCAGTAACACTGAAGCTTTCTTT	CASSFNPSNTEAFF
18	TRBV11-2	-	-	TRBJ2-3	TGTGCCAGCAGCTTAGATCCAGCCCCGGGACTGACAACAGATACGCAGTATTTT	CASSLDPAPGLTTDTQYF
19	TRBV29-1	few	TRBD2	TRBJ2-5	TGCAGCGTTGAGCGGGTTAGGGGAGTGGGTAGCGGGATACAAGAGACCCAGTACTTC	CSVERVRGVGSGIQETQYF
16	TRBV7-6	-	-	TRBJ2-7	TGTGCCAGCAGTGATACCCCGACAGACATCTCCTACGAGCAGTACTTC	CASSDTPTDISYEQYF
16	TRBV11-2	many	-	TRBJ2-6	TGTGCCAGCAGCTTATGGGCTGGGGCTGGGGCCAACGTCCTGACTTTC	CASSLWAGAGANVLTF
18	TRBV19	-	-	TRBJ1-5	TGTGCCAGTAGTCTCCAGGGTCTTTGGGGGTATAGCAATCAGCCCCAGCATTTT	CASSLQGLWGYSNQPQHF
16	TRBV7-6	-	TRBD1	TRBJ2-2	TGTGCCAGCAGTTCCGGGACAGGGGCGGTCACCGGGGAGCTGTTTTTT	CASSSGTGAVTGELFF
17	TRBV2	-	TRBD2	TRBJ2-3	TGTGCCAGCATTCCCAGTCGGGCTAGCGGTAGCACAGATACGCAGTATTTT	CASIPSRASGSTDTQYF
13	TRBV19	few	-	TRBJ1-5	TGTGCCAGTAGGCAATTAAGCAATCAGCCCCAGCATTTT	CASRQLSNQPQHF
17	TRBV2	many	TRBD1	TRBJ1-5	TGTGCCAGCAGTAGGACAGGGGAGAGATATAGCAATCAGCCCCAGCATTTT	CASSRTGERYSNQPQHF
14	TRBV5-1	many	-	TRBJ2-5	TGCGCCAGCAGACCGGGGGCCTACCAAGAGACCCAGTACTTC	CASRPGAYQETQYF
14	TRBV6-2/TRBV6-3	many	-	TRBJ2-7	TGTGCCAGCAGTTACTCGTCAGGGCACTACGAGCAGTACTTC	CASSYSSGHYEQYF
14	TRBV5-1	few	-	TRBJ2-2	TGCGCCAGCAGGTTGGAGGAGAACACCGGGGAGCTGTTTTTT	CASRLEENTGELFF
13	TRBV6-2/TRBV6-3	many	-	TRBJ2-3	TGTGCCAACGGGGGAAGGGAGCCAGATACGCAGTATTTT	CANGGREPDTQYF
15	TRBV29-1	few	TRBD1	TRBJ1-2	TGCAGCGTTGACAAGGAGGGACAGCCCTTCTATGGCTACACCTTC	CSVDKEGQPFYGYTF
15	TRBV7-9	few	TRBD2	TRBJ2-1	TGTGCCAGCACCCCCTCTAGCGGGGGGGCCGGTGAGCAGTTCTTC	CASTPSSGGAGEQFF
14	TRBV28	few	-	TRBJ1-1	TGTGCCAGCAATACGGTAGTAAGGGGCACTGAAGCTTTCTTT	CASNTVVRGTEAFF
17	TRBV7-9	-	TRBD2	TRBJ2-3	TGTGCCAGCAGCGACCCTCCCCGGGGGGGCTATACAGATACGCAGTATTTT	CASSDPPRGGYTDTQYF
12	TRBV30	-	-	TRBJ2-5	TGTGCCTGGTTACAGGGTCCGGAGACCCAGTACTTC	CAWLQGPETQYF
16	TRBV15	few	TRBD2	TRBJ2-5	TGTGCCACCAGCAGGGAGTTACTAGCGGGAGAAGAGACCCAGTACTTC	CATSRELLAGEETQYF
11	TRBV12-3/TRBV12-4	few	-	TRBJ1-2	TGTGCCAGCCTTGGGGAGAATGGCTACACCTTC	CASLGENGYTF
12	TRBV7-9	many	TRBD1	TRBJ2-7	TGTGCCAGCAGCTCAGGGGGCGGGGAGCAGTACTTC	CASSSGGGEQYF
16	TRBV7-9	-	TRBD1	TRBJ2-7	TGTGCCAGCAGCTCGTCGACAGGGCAAAGGGCTTACGAGCAGTACTTC	CASSSSTGQRAYEQYF
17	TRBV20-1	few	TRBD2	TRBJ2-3	TGCAGTGCTAGAGACCGGACTAGCGGGGGCCCCACAGATACGCAGTATTTT	CSARDRTSGGPTDTQYF
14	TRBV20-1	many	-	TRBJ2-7	TGCAGTGCTACACCCCGGGACAAGCCCTACGAGCAGTACTTC	CSATPRDKPYEQYF
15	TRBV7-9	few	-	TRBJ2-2	TGTGCCAGCAGCGTCGTTATCGCGAACACCGGGGAGCTGTTTTTT	CASSVVIANTGELFF
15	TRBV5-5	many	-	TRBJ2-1	TGTGCCAGCAGCCCACAGCCGGACCAATACAATGAGCAGTTCTTC	CASSPQPDQYNEQFF
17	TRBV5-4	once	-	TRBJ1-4	TGTGCCAGCAGCCCGGGAGACAGTGCTTTCCCTAATGAAAGACTGTTTTTT	CASSPGDSAFPNERLFF
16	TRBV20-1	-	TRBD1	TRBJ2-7	TGCAGTGCTAAGGGACAGGGGGGAACTTATTACTACGAGCAGTACTTC	CSAKGQGGTYYYEQYF
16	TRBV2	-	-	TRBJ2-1	TGTGCCCGGAAAAGGCTATCGGAGGTCCCATTCAATGAGCAGTTCTTC	CARKRLSEVPFNEQFF
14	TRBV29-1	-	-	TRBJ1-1	TGCAGCGCCCCGTTCGGACAGACGAACACTGAAGCTTTCTTT	CSAPFGQTNTEAFF
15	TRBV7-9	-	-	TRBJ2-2	TGTGCCAGCAGCTTAACCGACGGGATCACCGGGGAGCCGTTTTTT	CASSLTDGITGEPFF
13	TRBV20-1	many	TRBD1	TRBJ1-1	TGCAGTGCGAGAAAGACAGGGGTACCTGAAGCTTTCTTT	CSARKTGVPEAFF
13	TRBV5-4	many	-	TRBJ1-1	TGTGCCAGCAGTCCTAGGGCAGATACTGAAGCTTTCTTT	CASSPRADTEAFF
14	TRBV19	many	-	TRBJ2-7	TGTGCCAGTAGAGCGTGGACGGACGCCTACGAGCAGTACTTC	CASRAWTDAYEQYF
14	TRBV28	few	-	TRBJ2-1	TGTGCCAGCAGTTCAGCGGGTATCTACAATGAGCAGTTCTTC	CASSSAGIYNEQFF
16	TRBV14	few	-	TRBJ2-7	TGTGCCAGCAGCCAAGATGTTTTCGGGACTCCTTACGAGCAGTACTTC	CASSQDVFGTPYEQYF